A single sample gave rise to the 23 T cell receptor beta chains below, sequenced in a study of T cells after yellow fever vaccination. TCRdb redid the calling of the 5' RACE reads with MiXCR, one entry per CDR3 protein. This sample carries 500,000 to 650,000 distinct CDR3 sequences, about 14% of them seen once, and the ten largest clones take over 12%. The sequences come from PBMCs, collected on the day of the yellow fever booster vaccination. Receptors were obtained from a man aged 30 to 39 who received the YFV17D yellow fever vaccine.

The table lists this clonotype with a count of one. The genes are TRBV15 and TRBJ2-7, with TRBD2 matching 7 bases. With 5 bases clipped from V and 5 bases from J, the junction kept 9 bases outside the gene matches. The germline V gene encodes CDR1 LNHNV and CDR2 YYDKDF (reference sequence). This CDR3 spans 14 amino acids. The DNA for the CDR3 is TGTGCCACCAGCGGCCTAGCGGCGGGCCACGAGCAGTACTTC. It translates to CATSGLAAGHEQYF.

CDR3 loop: CASSQDGSYEQFF. The CDR3 nucleotides read TGTGCCAGCAGCCAAGATGGTTCTTATGAGCAGTTCTTC. The V call is TRBV3-1, the J call TRBJ2-1, with no clear D. V lost 0 bases, J lost 8 bases, and 8 bases lay in between. CDR1 LGHDT and CDR2 YNNKEL come from the germline V gene (reference sequence). This CDR3 is 13 amino acids long.

This chain joins TRBV11-2 and TRBJ2-2, with 7 bases aligning to TRBD2. From germline, CDR1 is SGHAT and CDR2 FQNNGV. This CDR3 is built from 13 residues. Unmatched junction bases numbered 3, after V lost 5 bases and J lost 6 bases. The CDR3 region is CASSNSGSGELFF. In nucleotides, the CDR3 is TGTGCCAGCAGCAATAGCGGGTCCGGGGAGCTGTTTTTT.

As concerns this clonotype: The conserved phenylalanine or tryptophan normally closing the CDR3 is absent here, so this likely arose from a read error. J is TRBJ2-7 and V is TRBV6-5; 9 nucleotides line up with TRBD1. V shed 2 bases and J 4 bases; nucleotides not matched to a gene: 3. Germline-derived CDR1 and CDR2 are MNHEY and SVGAGI. This CDR3 is built from 14 residues. The CDR3 spells CASSYEDRGYEQYS. The DNA of the CDR3 is TGTGCCAGCAGTTACGAGGACAGGGGATACGAGCAGTACTCC.

This clonotype occurred a few times. The V gene is TRBV10-1, the J gene TRBJ1-6, with a weak D call TRBD1 (6 bases). Deletions cut 0 bases from V and 7 bases from J, with 13 bases between. This CDR3 region has 16 residues. Germline V CDR1 and CDR2: WNHNN, SYGVQD (reference sequence). The CDR3 coding sequence is TGCGCCAGCAGTGAGTCGGGGGGGGCGCGGAATTCACCCCTCCACTTT. Translation: CASSESGGARNSPLHF.

In its sample, this clonotype was seen a few times. The V call is TRBV30, the J call TRBJ1-2; D call uncertain. Looked up from germline, CDR1 is GTSNPN and CDR2 is SVGIG (reference sequence). This CDR3 spans 10 amino acids. V shed 3 bases and J shed 2 bases, with 1 base lying between them. The CDR3 protein is CAWRNYGYTF. The CDR3 bases are TGTGCCTGGAGGAACTATGGCTACACCTTC. Filled out from reference TRBV30 and TRBJ1-2, the complete variable domain reads SQTIHQWPATLVQPVGSPLSLECTVEGTSNPNLYWYRQAAGRGLQLLFYSVGIGQISSEVPQNLSASRPQDRQFILSSKKLLLSDSGFYLCAWRNYGYTFGSGTRLTVV.

This clonotype was detected only a few times. V usage is TRBV7-8 and J usage is TRBJ2-3, with 10 bases aligning to TRBD1. The V and J ends lost 5 bases and 7 bases, in that order; junction bases with no gene match: 15. This CDR3 has 17 amino acids. The germline V gene encodes CDR1 SGHVS and CDR2 FQNEAQ. The CDR3 loop is CASSPHTDRGRRYTQYF. The CDR3 DNA follows: TGTGCCAGCAGCCCGCATACCGACAGGGGGCGACGATATACGCAGTATTTT.

This clonotype has just a few counts. The genes are TRBV24-1 and TRBJ2-1; 7 bases match TRBD2. The CDR3 loop spans 13 amino acids. Germline V gives CDR1 KGHDR, CDR2 SFDVKD. V shed 10 bases and J 9 bases; nucleotides not matched to a gene: 11. In nucleotides, the CDR3 is TGTGCCACATCCGGCGGGAGTAGGGGTGAGCAGTTCTTC. Encoded protein: CATSGGSRGEQFF.

In its sample, this clonotype was seen a few times. The V call is TRBV11-1, the J call TRBJ2-7, with TRBD1 identical over 9 bases. The V and J ends lost 5 bases and 0 bases, in that order; junction bases with no gene match: 14. This CDR3 comprises 18 residues. Germline V gene sequence: CDR1 SGHAT, CDR2 FQDESV (reference sequence). The CDR3 sequence: CASSPGGQGIPYSYEQYF. The CDR3 DNA sequence: TGTGCCAGCAGCCCAGGGGGACAGGGCATTCCCTACTCCTACGAGCAGTACTTC. Complete variable domain (other parts from reference TRBV11-1 and TRBJ2-7): EAEVAQSPRYKITEKSQAVAFWCDPISGHATLYWYRQILGQGPELLVQFQDESVVDDSQLPKDRFSAERLKGVDSTLKIQPAELGDSAMYLCASSPGGQGIPYSYEQYFGPGTRLTVT.

This clonotype showed up just a few times. The rearrangement links TRBV20-1 to TRBJ2-7; 7 bases map to TRBD2. J was trimmed by 3 bases and V by 3 bases; bases with no gene match: 11. This CDR3 comprises 15 residues. Germline CDR1 is DFQATT and CDR2 is SNEGSKA (reference sequence). The CDR3 here is CSASHPGTINYEQYF. The CDR3 coding sequence is TGCAGTGCTAGTCACCCTGGGACTATCAACTACGAGCAGTACTTC.

The V and J genes are TRBV20-1 and TRBJ1-6; possible D gene TRBD1, 5 bases. Germline V CDR1 and CDR2: DFQATT, SNEGSKA (reference sequence). With 6 bases removed from V and 7 bases from J, the gap between germline ends came to 16 bases. The CDR3 has 14 residues. The CDR3 spells CSAQRGDRNSPLHF. As DNA, the CDR3 is TGCAGTGCCCAAAGGGGTGATAGGAATTCACCCCTCCACTTT.

J is TRBJ2-2 and V is TRBV11-2, with 11 bases fitting TRBD2. Germline lookup yields CDR1 SGHAT and CDR2 FQNNGV. V gave up 0 bases and J gave up 7 bases; unmatched junction bases: 7. This CDR3 region has 17 residues. This CDR3 reads CASSLEVAGGPNGELFF. In nucleotides, the CDR3 is TGTGCCAGCAGCTTAGAGGTAGCGGGAGGGCCGAACGGGGAGCTGTTTTTT.

This clonotype appeared a few times. V usage is TRBV30 and J usage is TRBJ2-1; D uncertain. Trimming removed 2 bases from V and 1 base from J, with 12 bases in between. Germline lookup yields CDR1 GTSNPN and CDR2 SVGIG (reference sequence). This CDR3 has 15 residues. This CDR3 is CAWSSRPNSYNEQFF. CDR3 DNA: TGTGCCTGGAGTAGCAGGCCTAATTCCTACAATGAGCAGTTCTTC.

The J gene is TRBJ1-1, the V gene TRBV29-1; tentatively, D is TRBD1 (6 bases). Trimming took off 7 bases at V and 5 bases at J, with 11 bases between the two ends. The CDR3 runs 11 residues. CDR1 is SQVTM, CDR2 ANQGSEA, per germline. For the CDR3, the DNA is TGCAGCGCAGCAGGGGATACTGAAGCTTTCTTT. It is translated as CSAAGDTEAFF.

The chain couples TRBV10-3 to TRBJ2-7, with 9 nucleotides matching TRBD2. Germline V lookup: CDR1 ENHRY, CDR2 SYGVKD. The CDR3 runs to 14 residues. V gave up 10 bases and J gave up 6 bases; unmatched junction bases: 13. DNA of the CDR3: TGTGCCACCGGGCCATTAGCGGGAGCTGGCGAGCAGTACTTC. It is translated as CATGPLAGAGEQYF.

This chain joins TRBV7-8 and TRBJ2-2; 9 nucleotides agree with TRBD1. Trimming removed 5 bases from V and 3 bases from J; junction bases left unmatched: 4. CDR1 is SGHVS and CDR2 is FQNEAQ in the germline V gene. There are 15 residues in the CDR3. This CDR3 reads CASSRDRGDTGELFF. DNA for the CDR3: TGTGCCAGCAGCCGAGACAGGGGGGACACCGGGGAGCTGTTTTTT. The full variable domain, in which reference TRBV7-8 and TRBJ2-2 provide the parts outside the CDR3, is GAGVSQSPRYKVAKRGQDVALRCDPISGHVSLFWYQQALGQGPEFLTYFQNEAQLDKSGLPSDRFFAERPEGSVSTLKIQRTQQEDSAVYLCASSRDRGDTGELFFGEGSRLTVL.

The rearrangement joins TRBV20-1 to TRBJ1-5; perhaps TRBD1 as D (5 bases). The CDR3 extends over 15 amino acids. Germline V gene sequence: CDR1 DFQATT, CDR2 SNEGSKA (reference sequence). With 6 bases removed from V and 5 bases from J, the gap between germline ends came to 20 bases. This CDR3 reads CSAKPDKDAYQPQHF. The DNA of the CDR3 is TGCAGTGCAAAGCCGGACAAGGATGCCTATCAGCCCCAGCATTTT.

Only a few counts were recorded for this clonotype. The chain uses TRBV20-1 and TRBJ2-1; no reliable D call. Trimming stripped 0 bases from V and 10 bases from J, with 4 bases between. Germline lookup yields CDR1 DFQATT and CDR2 SNEGSKA (reference sequence). The length of the CDR3 is 10 residues. The CDR3 DNA reads as TGCAGTGCTAGAGATGACGAGCAGTTCTTC. Amino acids: CSARDDEQFF.

This clonotype was picked up a small number of times. The chain recombines TRBV7-9 with TRBJ1-1, with D unclear. The CDR3 contains 14 residues. The V end lost 3 bases, the J end lost 4 bases, and 12 bases lay between the germline ends. Germline V gives CDR1 SEHNR, CDR2 FQNEAQ (reference sequence). This CDR3 reads CASSFYPAATEAFF. CDR3 nucleotide sequence: TGTGCCAGCAGCTTCTATCCGGCGGCCACTGAAGCTTTCTTT. Together with reference TRBV7-9 and TRBJ1-1, the CDR3 gives the full variable domain: DTGVSQNPRHKITKRGQNVTFRCDPISEHNRLYWYRQTLGQGPEFLTYFQNEAQLEKSRLLSDRFSAERPKGSFSTLEIQRTEQGDSAMYLCASSFYPAATEAFFGQGTRLTVV.

The V gene is TRBV20-1, the J gene TRBJ1-1; a weak D match, TRBD1 (6 bases). The CDR3 is made up of 12 amino acids. Trimming pared 4 bases from V and 7 bases from J, leaving 13 bases between. Germline V gene lookup returns CDR1 DFQATT and CDR2 SNEGSKA (reference sequence). As DNA, the CDR3 is TGCAGTGCTAACCGAGGGGGAGGTGAAGCTTTCTTT. This translates into CSANRGGGEAFF.

This chain connects TRBV20-1 to TRBJ2-2, with 7 bases lining up with TRBD2. J was trimmed by 6 bases and V by 0 bases; bases with no gene match: 7. This CDR3 comprises 15 residues. Germline CDR1 DFQATT, CDR2 SNEGSKA (reference sequence). CDR3 in DNA: TGCAGTGCTAGAGATCTCCGGCGGGGGTCCGGGGAGCTGTTTTTT. Its translation is CSARDLRRGSGELFF.

DNA for the CDR3: TGCGCCAGCAGCTCGGCAGCAAGCTCCTACAATGAGCAGTTCTTC. Translation: CASSSAASSYNEQFF. V usage is TRBV5-1 and J usage is TRBJ2-1; D not resolved. The CDR3 sequence is 15 residues long. Germline V gene sequence: CDR1 SGHRS, CDR2 YFSETQ. The V end was cut by 3 bases, the J end by 0 bases, with 10 bases between.

In its sample, this clonotype was seen many times. J is TRBJ2-3 and V is TRBV7-3; TRBD2 agrees at 12 bases. The CDR3 runs 15 residues. The V gene end was trimmed by 6 bases and the J gene end by 2 bases; junction bases not matched to a gene: 3. Germline V lookup: CDR1 SGHTA, CDR2 FQGTGA. CDR3 DNA sequence: TGTGCCAGCAGACTAGCGGGAGGTCCCACAGATACGCAGTATTTT. It yields the protein CASRLAGGPTDTQYF.